One T cell receptor (beta chain) is described in this entry. This entry is derived from a study of blood T cell repertoires in COVID-19. Germline CDR1 SGHVS, CDR2 FQNEAQ. CDR3 length: 12 amino acids. Germline trimming cut 8 bases from V and 4 bases from J; bases unmatched to any gene: 5. Using immunoSEQ multiplex PCR, the repertoire was profiled, and TCRdb retains in-frame clones only, with some absent. The table includes about 370,000 clones, around 91% detected once. The clonotype was recovered from a man aged 18 to 29 who had recovered from COVID-19. Sequenced: PBMCs or T cells enriched from blood (not recorded which). The V gene is TRBV7-8, the J gene TRBJ2-7, with 7 bases lining up with TRBD1. The CDR3 DNA is TGTGCCAGCGCGGACAGGACTTACGAGCAGTACTTC. Amino acids: CASADRTYEQYF.